Presented here are 15 T cell receptor beta chains from one specimen sequenced in a study of identical twins. Via MiXCR, TCRdb re-called the 5' RACE reads, giving one row per CDR3 protein. The profile covers fewer than 800,000 distinct CDR3 sequences, with about 7.1% appearing a single time and roughly 1.5% taken by the ten largest. These data were likewise used in another study, on yellow fever vaccine responses in identical twins.

The sequenced sample was PBMCs. The origin of the receptors is a woman younger than 35 in good health.

This chain uses TRBV2 with TRBJ2-2; D uncertain. This CDR3 has 12 residues. The V end lost 2 bases, the J end lost 6 bases, and 4 bases lay between the germline ends. CDR1 SNHLY and CDR2 FYNNEI come from the germline V gene. CDR3 loop: CASSEFAGELFF. In DNA, the CDR3 is TGTGCCAGCAGTGAATTTGCCGGGGAGCTGTTTTTT.

This clonotype was detected ten times or more. J is TRBJ1-5 and V is TRBV20-1; 10 bases map to TRBD1. Trimming at V came to 3 bases and at J to 6 bases, leaving 5 bases not matched to a gene. This CDR3 has 14 amino acids. The V gene's germline CDR1 is DFQATT and CDR2 SNEGSKA (reference sequence). The CDR3 protein is CSASPTGGPQPQHF. Here the CDR3 DNA reads TGCAGTGCTAGCCCGACAGGGGGCCCTCAGCCCCAGCATTTT.

Ten or more counts support this clonotype. The rearrangement links TRBV15 to TRBJ2-1; TRBD2 matches at 10 bases. Germline CDR1 LNHNV, CDR2 YYDKDF (reference sequence). This CDR3 has 18 amino acids. The J segment lost 8 bases and the V segment lost 2 bases, leaving 15 bases of the junction unmatched. The CDR3 nucleotides are TGTGCCACCAGCAGATCCTTCAGCGGGGGGGATCCGCCCCATGAGCAGTTCTTC. Amino acid sequence: CATSRSFSGGDPPHEQFF.

This clonotype was detected ten times or more. The V gene is TRBV28, the J gene TRBJ2-1, with 7 bases matching TRBD2. The CDR3 runs 14 residues. V was clipped by 2 bases and J by 4 bases; unmatched bases: 2. CDR1 and CDR2 (germline): MDHEN, SYDVKM. For the CDR3, the DNA is TGTGCCAGCAGTTTACTAGCGGTATACAATGAGCAGTTCTTC. It translates to CASSLLAVYNEQFF. Drawing the rest from reference TRBV28 and TRBJ2-1, the complete variable domain is DVKVTQSSRYLVKRTGEKVFLECVQDMDHENMFWYRQDPGLGLRLIYFSYDVKMKEKGDIPEGYSVSREKKERFSLILESASTNQTSMYLCASSLLAVYNEQFFGPGTRLTVL.

This clonotype was detected only a few times. The chain has TRBV28 and TRBJ2-1, with 11 bases aligning to TRBD2. The CDR3 contains 15 residues. J was trimmed by 7 bases and V by 6 bases; bases with no gene match: 8. The germline V gene encodes CDR1 MDHEN and CDR2 SYDVKM. The CDR3 region is CASRLLAGVQNEQFF. CDR3 in DNA: TGTGCCAGCAGATTACTAGCGGGAGTTCAGAATGAGCAGTTCTTC. Full variable domain (missing parts from reference TRBV28 and TRBJ2-1): DVKVTQSSRYLVKRTGEKVFLECVQDMDHENMFWYRQDPGLGLRLIYFSYDVKMKEKGDIPEGYSVSREKKERFSLILESASTNQTSMYLCASRLLAGVQNEQFFGPGTRLTVL.

The gene calls are TRBV5-1 and TRBJ1-1; 8 nucleotides match TRBD1. Per germline, CDR1 SGHRS and CDR2 YFSETQ. V shed 4 bases, J shed 5 bases, and the junction held 16 bases outside the gene matches. The CDR3 has 17 residues. DNA of the CDR3: TGCGCCAGCAGCCTGGGCACAGGGGGGCCGAGAAGGACTGAAGCTTTCTTT. It is translated as CASSLGTGGPRRTEAFF.

V is TRBV6-5 and J is TRBJ2-5; 7 nucleotides align to TRBD2. The V gene's germline CDR1 is MNHEY and CDR2 SVGAGI. The CDR3 has 14 residues. V lost 0 bases and J lost 5; bases outside the gene matches: 3. CDR3 loop: CASSYSAGMETQYF. Written as DNA, the CDR3 is TGTGCCAGCAGTTACTCAGCGGGGATGGAGACCCAGTACTTC.

This clonotype occurred many times. The rearrangement joins TRBV20-1 to TRBJ1-6, with D possibly matching TRBD1 (6 bases). Trimming shortened V by 6 bases and J by 10 bases, and 16 bases separated the two germline ends. The germline gives CDR1 DFQATT, CDR2 SNEGSKA (reference sequence). This CDR3 has 13 residues. The CDR3 DNA is TGCAGTGCCGCGCGGACAGTGGACTCACCCCTCCACTTT. Encoded protein: CSAARTVDSPLHF.

This clonotype showed up just a few times. The chain combines TRBV6-1 with TRBJ1-5, with D possibly matching TRBD1 (6 bases). CDR3 length: 14 amino acids. CDR1 is MNHNS and CDR2 is SASEGT in the germline V gene. Trimming removed 6 bases at V and 7 bases at J, with 16 bases between. The CDR3 DNA is TGTGCCAGCAGCCTCCAGGGGAGTAAACAGCCCCAGCATTTT. Translation: CASSLQGSKQPQHF.

Only a few counts were recorded for this clonotype. The chain uses TRBV20-1 and TRBJ2-5; TRBD1 agrees at 10 bases. V lost 6 bases, J lost 4 bases, and 8 bases stayed unmatched. The CDR3 is made up of 14 amino acids. CDR1 is DFQATT and CDR2 is SNEGSKA in the germline V gene (reference sequence). CDR3 protein: CSAAGTGARETQYF. The CDR3 region has the DNA TGCAGTGCCGCCGGGACAGGGGCACGAGAGACCCAGTACTTC.

The chain recombines TRBV3-1 with TRBJ2-7, with D unclear. CDR1 and CDR2 from the germline V gene are LGHDT and YNNKEL (reference sequence). V was shortened by 4 bases and J by 5 bases, with 15 bases between the two germline ends. The CDR3 is 14 residues long. The CDR3 DNA follows: TGTGCCAGCAGCCCCACTGGGCACCCCAACGAGCAGTACTTC. Residues: CASSPTGHPNEQYF.

This clonotype was detected ten times or more. This chain links TRBV5-1 with TRBJ2-5; 7 nucleotides match TRBD1. The CDR3 contains 15 residues. V gave up 1 base and J gave up 5 bases; unmatched junction bases: 8. CDR1 and CDR2 (germline): SGHRS, YFSETQ. CDR3: CASSLNRGLLETQYF. The CDR3 DNA follows: TGCGCCAGCAGCTTGAACAGGGGCTTACTGGAGACCCAGTACTTC.

CDR3 protein: CASSHGQTSTEAFF. CDR3 DNA sequence: TGTGCCAGCAGCCACGGACAAACAAGCACTGAAGCTTTCTTT. This chain connects TRBV3-1 to TRBJ1-1; possible D gene TRBD1, 5 bases. Per the germline V gene, CDR1 is LGHDT and CDR2 is YNNKEL (reference sequence). The CDR3 is 14 residues long. V gave up 3 bases and J gave up 4 bases, with 12 bases separating them.

This clonotype has a count of ten or more. The chain couples TRBV27 to TRBJ2-5, with D possibly matching TRBD1 (5 bases). The CDR3 is 13 residues long. Looked up from germline, CDR1 is MNHEY and CDR2 is SMNVEV (reference sequence). Deletions cut 6 bases from V and 7 bases from J, with 15 bases between. Here the CDR3 DNA reads TGTGCCAGCAGCCCGGGCAGGGATACGACCCAGTACTTC. The encoded protein is CASSPGRDTTQYF.

This clonotype was seen ten or more times. The chain uses TRBV20-1 and TRBJ2-3; weak D call: TRBD2 (6 bases). This CDR3 spans 16 amino acids. V was clipped by 0 bases and J by 2 bases, with 15 bases between them. Germline V gives CDR1 DFQATT, CDR2 SNEGSKA (reference sequence). The DNA of the CDR3 is TGCAGTGCTAGAGAAAAGGTAGCGGATTACACAGATACGCAGTATTTT. Translated, it gives CSAREKVADYTDTQYF.